This TCR beta chain is from a study of cytomegalovirus exposure and HLA in healthy donors. Study-wide results and caveats: In a later analysis, first-cohort TCR clusters were found to tend to co-occur in the approximately 120 validation repertoires. Despite most TCR sequences being rare, some public TCRs occurred in many donors. Among TCR beta chains, those listed as cytomegalovirus-associated numbered roughly 150.

Concerning this clone: The antigen is unknown.

Donors came from a validation cohort of over a hundred subjects, distinct from the first 666-subject cohort. Method: immunoSEQ multiplex PCR; TCRdb's copy keeps in-frame clones and lacks some. The sample records around 63,000 clones, about 89% being singletons. Sequenced input: PBMCs. This clonotype originated in a young woman in good health and CMV-seronegative.

The CDR3, as DNA: TGTGCCAGCACCGAACTAGCGGGAGGACCCTACGAGCAGTACTTC. Its translation: CASTELAGGPYEQYF. V is TRBV28 and J is TRBJ2-7, with TRBD2 identical over 12 bases. The germline V gene has CDR1 MDHEN and CDR2 SYDVKM. V trimming: 7 bases; J trimming: 2 bases; junction bases outside the gene matches: 6. This CDR3 has 15 residues. Variable domain in full (rest from reference TRBV28 and TRBJ2-7): DVKVTQSSRYLVKRTGEKVFLECVQDMDHENMFWYRQDPGLGLRLIYFSYDVKMKEKGDIPEGYSVSREKKERFSLILESASTNQTSMYLCASTELAGGPYEQYFGPGTRLTVT.